The entry that follows covers one T cell receptor (beta chain) sequence. This entry belongs to a study of blood T cell repertoires in COVID-19. Study background: T cells, B-cell-depleted T cells, or PBMCs supplied cDNA or gDNA.

The assay was immunoSEQ multiplex PCR, and TCRdb's table has in-frame clones only and misses some. The sample has some 80,000 clones, roughly 88% seen once; the top ten hold about 2.5%. CDR3 size: 13 residues. CDR1 MNHEY and CDR2 SMNVEV come from the germline V gene (reference sequence). V lost 3 bases, J lost 8 bases, and 5 bases stayed unmatched. The chain couples TRBV27 to TRBJ1-2; the match to TRBD1 covers 8 bases. The sequence was collected from a human donor in a cohort sampled during active COVID-19. Specimen: peripheral blood. CDR3 sequence (DNA): TGTGCCAGCAGTTTTAGGACAGGGAACGGCTACACCTTC. It codes for CASSFRTGNGYTF.